This T cell receptor beta chain was observed in a study of cytomegalovirus exposure and HLA in healthy donors. Nominal health characterized the donors when sampled, though unrecorded immune exposures were likely. The CDR3 is 16 amino acids. Germline lookup yields CDR1 SGHTA and CDR2 FQGTGA. V gave up 3 bases and J gave up 0 bases; unmatched junction bases: 4. 60 Vbeta and 13 Jbeta primers were used in PCR. Here immunoSEQ multiplex PCR was the method, and the copy in TCRdb shows in-frame clones only, minus some. This table holds approximately 92,000 clones. The receptor was derived from a woman aged 30 to 39 in good health and CMV-seronegative. Specimen: PBMCs. The V call is TRBV7-3, the J call TRBJ2-2; TRBD2 aligns across 7 bases. CDR3 amino acids: CASSFASGPNTGELFF. As DNA, the CDR3 is TGTGCCAGCAGCTTTGCTAGCGGTCCGAACACCGGGGAGCTGTTTTTT.